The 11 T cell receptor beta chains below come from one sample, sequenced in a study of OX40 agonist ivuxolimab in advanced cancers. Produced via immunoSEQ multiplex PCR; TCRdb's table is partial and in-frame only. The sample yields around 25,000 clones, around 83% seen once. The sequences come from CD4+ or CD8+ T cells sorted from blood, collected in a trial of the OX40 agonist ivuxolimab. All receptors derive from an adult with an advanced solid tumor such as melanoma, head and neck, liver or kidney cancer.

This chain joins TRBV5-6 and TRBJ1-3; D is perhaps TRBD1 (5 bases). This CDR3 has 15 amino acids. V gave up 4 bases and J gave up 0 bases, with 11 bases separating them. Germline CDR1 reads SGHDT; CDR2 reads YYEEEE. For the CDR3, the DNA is TGTGCCAGCAGCAAGAGGGGTCCCTCTGGAAACACCATATATTTT. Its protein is CASSKRGPSGNTIYF.

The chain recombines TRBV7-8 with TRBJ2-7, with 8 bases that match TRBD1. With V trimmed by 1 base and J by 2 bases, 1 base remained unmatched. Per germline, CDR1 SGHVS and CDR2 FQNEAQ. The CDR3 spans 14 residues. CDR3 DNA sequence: TGTGCCAGCAGCTTAGGGGACAGGACCTACGAGCAGTACTTC. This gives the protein CASSLGDRTYEQYF.

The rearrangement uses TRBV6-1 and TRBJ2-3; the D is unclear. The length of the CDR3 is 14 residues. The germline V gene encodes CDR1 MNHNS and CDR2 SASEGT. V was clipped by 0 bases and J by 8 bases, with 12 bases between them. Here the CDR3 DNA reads TGTGCCAGCAGTGAAGCGTCCAACCCTTCTACGCAGTATTTT. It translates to CASSEASNPSTQYF.

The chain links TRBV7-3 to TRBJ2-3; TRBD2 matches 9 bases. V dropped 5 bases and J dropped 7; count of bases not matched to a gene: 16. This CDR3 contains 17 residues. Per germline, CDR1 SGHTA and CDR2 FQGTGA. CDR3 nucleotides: TGTGCCAGCAGCCCGGCTCCTCGGGGTAGCGGGGGTTATACGCAGTATTTT. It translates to CASSPAPRGSGGYTQYF.

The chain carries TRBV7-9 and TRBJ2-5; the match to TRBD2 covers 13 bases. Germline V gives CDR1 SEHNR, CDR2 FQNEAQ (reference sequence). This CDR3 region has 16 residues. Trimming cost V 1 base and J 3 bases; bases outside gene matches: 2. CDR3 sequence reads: CASSLGGTSGKETQYF. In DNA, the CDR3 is TGTGCCAGCAGCTTAGGGGGGACTAGCGGGAAAGAGACCCAGTACTTC.

Here the CDR3 reads CASQSGTGVNQPQHF. DNA of the CDR3: TGTGCCTCCCAATCCGGGACAGGGGTGAATCAGCCCCAGCATTTT. The chain is built from TRBV30 and TRBJ1-5; 10 bases line up with TRBD1. V lost 7 bases to trimming and J lost 4 bases; unmatched junction nucleotides: 10. The CDR3 sequence is 15 residues long. Looked up from germline, CDR1 is GTSNPN and CDR2 is SVGIG (reference sequence).

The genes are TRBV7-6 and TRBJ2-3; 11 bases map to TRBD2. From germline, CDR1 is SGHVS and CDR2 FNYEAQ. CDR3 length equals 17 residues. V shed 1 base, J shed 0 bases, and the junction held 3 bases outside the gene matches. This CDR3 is CASSLGGLAVSTDTQYF. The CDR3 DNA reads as TGTGCCAGCAGCTTAGGGGGACTAGCGGTTAGCACAGATACGCAGTATTTT.

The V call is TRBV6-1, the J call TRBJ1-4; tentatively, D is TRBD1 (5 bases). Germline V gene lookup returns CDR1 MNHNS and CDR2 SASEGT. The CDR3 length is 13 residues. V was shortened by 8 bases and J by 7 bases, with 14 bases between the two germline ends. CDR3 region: CASSDRLGEKLFF. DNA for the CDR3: TGTGCCAGCTCCGACAGACTAGGTGAAAAACTGTTTTTT.

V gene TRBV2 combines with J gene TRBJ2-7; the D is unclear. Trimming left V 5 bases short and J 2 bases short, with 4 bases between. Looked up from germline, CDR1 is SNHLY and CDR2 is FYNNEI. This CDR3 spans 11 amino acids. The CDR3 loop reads CASSLAYEQYF. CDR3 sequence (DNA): TGTGCCAGCAGTTTGGCCTACGAGCAGTACTTC.

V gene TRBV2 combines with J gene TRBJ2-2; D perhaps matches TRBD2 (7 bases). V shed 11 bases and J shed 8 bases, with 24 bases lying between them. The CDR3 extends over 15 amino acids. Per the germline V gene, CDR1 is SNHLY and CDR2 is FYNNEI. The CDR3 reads CAAPRGLAAEGELFF. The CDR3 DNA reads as TGTGCCGCCCCTCGGGGGCTAGCGGCGGAGGGGGAGCTGTTTTTT.

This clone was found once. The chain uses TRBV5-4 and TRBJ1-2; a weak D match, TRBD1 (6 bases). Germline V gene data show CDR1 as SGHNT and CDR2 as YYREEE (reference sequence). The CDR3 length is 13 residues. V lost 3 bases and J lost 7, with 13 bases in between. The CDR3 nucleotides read TGTGCCAGCAGCTCCCTGCCAGGGGTTGGCTACACCTTC. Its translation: CASSSLPGVGYTF.